The entry below describes one TCR beta chain. What it binds is not known. The data were taken from a study of T cell repertoires in cytomegalovirus infection. Trimming stripped 6 bases from V and 4 bases from J, with 12 bases between. CDR3 size: 14 residues. The germline gives CDR1 SGHVS, CDR2 FNYEAQ. TCRdb fed the reads into MiXCR, producing one record per CDR3 protein. The data hold a few hundred thousand distinct CDR3 sequences, with 35% to 50% observed a single time. The specimen comprised cultured PBMCs, sampled from culture after CMV antigen stimulation. The chain is built from TRBV7-6 and TRBJ2-2; D might be TRBD1 (5 bases). This clonotype was sampled from a human donor in good health (CMV status not recorded). Some clones in this sample may be carry-over from other donors' samples. CDR3 sequence reads: CASRLQDTTGELFF. The DNA for the CDR3 is TGTGCCAGCAGACTCCAGGACACCACCGGGGAGCTGTTTTTT.